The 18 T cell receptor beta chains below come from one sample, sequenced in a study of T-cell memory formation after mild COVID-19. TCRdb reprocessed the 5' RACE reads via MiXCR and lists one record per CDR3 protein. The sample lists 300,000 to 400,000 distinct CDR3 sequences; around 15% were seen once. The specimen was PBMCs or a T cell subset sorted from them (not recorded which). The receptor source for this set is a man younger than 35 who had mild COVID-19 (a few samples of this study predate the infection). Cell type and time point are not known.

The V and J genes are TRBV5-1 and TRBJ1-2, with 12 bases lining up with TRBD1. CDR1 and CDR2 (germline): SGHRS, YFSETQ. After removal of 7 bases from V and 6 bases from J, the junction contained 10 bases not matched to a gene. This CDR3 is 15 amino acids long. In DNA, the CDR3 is TGCGCCAGCGGATCGGGACAGGGGGCGCCGGATGGCTACACCTTC. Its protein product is CASGSGQGAPDGYTF.

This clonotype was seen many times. The CDR3, as DNA: TGCAGTGCTTTCGACCCAACTAATGAAAAACTGTTTTTT. This sequence encodes CSAFDPTNEKLFF. The rearrangement links TRBV20-1 to TRBJ1-4; D uncertain. The CDR3 consists of 13 residues. With 5 bases removed from V and 0 bases from J, the gap between germline ends came to 7 bases. Per germline, CDR1 DFQATT and CDR2 SNEGSKA (reference sequence).

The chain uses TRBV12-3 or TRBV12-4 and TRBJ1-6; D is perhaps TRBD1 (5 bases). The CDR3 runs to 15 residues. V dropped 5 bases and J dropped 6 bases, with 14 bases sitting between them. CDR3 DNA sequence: TGTGCCAGCAGTCCTCGGAGGACACGTAATTCACCCCTCCACTTT. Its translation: CASSPRRTRNSPLHF.

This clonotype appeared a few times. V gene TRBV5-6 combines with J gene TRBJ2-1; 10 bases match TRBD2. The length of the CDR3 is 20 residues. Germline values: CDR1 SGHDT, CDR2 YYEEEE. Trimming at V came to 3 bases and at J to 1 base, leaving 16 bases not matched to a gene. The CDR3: CASSSMFGGSGGPSYNEQFF. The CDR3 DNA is TGTGCCAGCAGCTCGATGTTCGGCGGTAGCGGGGGGCCTTCCTACAATGAGCAGTTCTTC.

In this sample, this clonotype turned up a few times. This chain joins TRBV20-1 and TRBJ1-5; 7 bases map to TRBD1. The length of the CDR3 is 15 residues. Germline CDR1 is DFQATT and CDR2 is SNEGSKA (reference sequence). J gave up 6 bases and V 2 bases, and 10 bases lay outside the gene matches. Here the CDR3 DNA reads TGCAGTGCTAGAAGACGACAGGGCGGTTTTCAGCCCCAGCATTTT. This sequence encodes CSARRRQGGFQPQHF.

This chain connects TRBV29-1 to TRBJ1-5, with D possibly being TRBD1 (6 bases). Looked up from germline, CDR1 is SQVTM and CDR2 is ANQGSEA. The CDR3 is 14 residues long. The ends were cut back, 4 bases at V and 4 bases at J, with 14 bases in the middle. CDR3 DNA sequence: TGCAGCGTTGCGTTCGGAGGGGGGAATCAGCCCCAGCATTTT. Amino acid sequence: CSVAFGGGNQPQHF.

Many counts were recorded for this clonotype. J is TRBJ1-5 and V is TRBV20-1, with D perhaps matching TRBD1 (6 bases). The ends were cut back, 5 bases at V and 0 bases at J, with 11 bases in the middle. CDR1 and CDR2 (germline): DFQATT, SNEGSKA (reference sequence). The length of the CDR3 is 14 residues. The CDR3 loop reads CSAQDRLSNQPQHF. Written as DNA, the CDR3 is TGCAGTGCTCAAGACAGGCTTAGCAATCAGCCCCAGCATTTT.

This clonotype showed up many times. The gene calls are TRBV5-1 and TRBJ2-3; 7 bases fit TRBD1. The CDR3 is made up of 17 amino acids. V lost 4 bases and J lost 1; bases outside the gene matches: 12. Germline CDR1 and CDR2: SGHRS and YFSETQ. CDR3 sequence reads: CASSVKWDSEGTDTQYF. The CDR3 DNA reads TGCGCCAGCAGCGTTAAGTGGGACAGCGAAGGCACAGATACGCAGTATTTT.

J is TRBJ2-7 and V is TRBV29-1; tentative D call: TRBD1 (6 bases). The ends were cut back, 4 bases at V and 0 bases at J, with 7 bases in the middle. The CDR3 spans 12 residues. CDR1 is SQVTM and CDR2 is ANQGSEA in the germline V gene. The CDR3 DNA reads TGCAGCGTTGGGGACAACTCCTACGAGCAGTACTTC. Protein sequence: CSVGDNSYEQYF.

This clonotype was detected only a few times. In DNA, the CDR3 is TGCAGCGCCTGGACAGGGTACACCGGGGAGCTGTTTTTT. As protein: CSAWTGYTGELFF. The rearrangement uses TRBV29-1 and TRBJ2-2; 8 positions agree with TRBD1. V lost 7 bases, J lost 3 bases, and 4 bases stayed unmatched. The germline gives CDR1 SQVTM, CDR2 ANQGSEA. This CDR3 region has 13 residues.

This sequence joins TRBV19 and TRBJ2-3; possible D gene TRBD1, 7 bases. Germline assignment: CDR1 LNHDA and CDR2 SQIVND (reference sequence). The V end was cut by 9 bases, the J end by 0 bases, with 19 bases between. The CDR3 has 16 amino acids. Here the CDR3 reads CASSLAGGTSTDTQYF. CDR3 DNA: TGTGCCAGCAGCCTTGCAGGGGGGACTAGCACAGATACGCAGTATTTT.

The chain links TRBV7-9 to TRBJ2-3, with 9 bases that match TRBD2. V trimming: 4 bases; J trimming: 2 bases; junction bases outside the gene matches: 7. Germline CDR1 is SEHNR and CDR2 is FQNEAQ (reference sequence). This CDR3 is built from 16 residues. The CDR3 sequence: CASSSLSGGITDTQYF. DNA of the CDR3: TGTGCCAGCAGCTCCTTGAGCGGGGGGATCACAGATACGCAGTATTTT.

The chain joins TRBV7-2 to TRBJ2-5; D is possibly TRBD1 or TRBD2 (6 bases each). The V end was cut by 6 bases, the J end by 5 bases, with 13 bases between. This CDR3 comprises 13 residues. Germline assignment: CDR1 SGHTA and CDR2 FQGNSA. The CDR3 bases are TGTGCCAGCAGGGGGGGCCTTGTCGAGACCCAGTACTTC. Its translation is CASRGGLVETQYF.

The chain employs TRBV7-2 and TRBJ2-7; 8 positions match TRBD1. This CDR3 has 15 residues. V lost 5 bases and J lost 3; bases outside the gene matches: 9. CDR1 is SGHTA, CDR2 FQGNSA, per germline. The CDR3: CASSIRTGFNYEQYF. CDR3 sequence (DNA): TGTGCCAGCAGCATACGGACAGGGTTCAACTACGAGCAGTACTTC.

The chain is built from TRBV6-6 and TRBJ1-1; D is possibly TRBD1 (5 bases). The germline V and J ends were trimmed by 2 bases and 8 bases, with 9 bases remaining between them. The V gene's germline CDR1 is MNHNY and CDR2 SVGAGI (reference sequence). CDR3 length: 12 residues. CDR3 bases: TGTGCCAGCAGTTACGGGGGTTCAGAAGCTTTCTTT. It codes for CASSYGGSEAFF.

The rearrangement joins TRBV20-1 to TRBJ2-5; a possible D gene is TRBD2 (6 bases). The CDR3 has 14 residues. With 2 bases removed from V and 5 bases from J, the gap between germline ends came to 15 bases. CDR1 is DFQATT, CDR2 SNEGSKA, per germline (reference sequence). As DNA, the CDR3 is TGCAGTGCTAGATGGGTGGGGGGACGTGAGACCCAGTACTTC. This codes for CSARWVGGRETQYF.

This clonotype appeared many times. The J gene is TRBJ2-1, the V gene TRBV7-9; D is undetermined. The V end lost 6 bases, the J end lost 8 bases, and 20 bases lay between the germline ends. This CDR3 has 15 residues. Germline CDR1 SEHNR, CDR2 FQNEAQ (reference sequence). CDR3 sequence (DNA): TGTGCCAGCAGGAAGGGAAGTGCACGAGCCCATGAGCAGTTCTTC. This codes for CASRKGSARAHEQFF.

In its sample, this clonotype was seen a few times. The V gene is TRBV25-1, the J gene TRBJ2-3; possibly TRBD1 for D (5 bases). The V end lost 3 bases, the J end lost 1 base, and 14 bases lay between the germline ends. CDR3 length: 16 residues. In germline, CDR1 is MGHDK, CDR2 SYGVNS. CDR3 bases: TGTGCCAGCAGTGATTTCAGGGAACTGGGCACAGATACGCAGTATTTT. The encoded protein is CASSDFRELGTDTQYF.